Given below is one T cell receptor beta chain in context. Its target is unknown. This entry is derived from a study of Graves' ophthalmopathy and Graves' hyperthyroidism. Transcripts of RNA were the source for amplifying TCR beta CDR3 regions. HTBI primers were used in a first-round RT-PCR, which preceded a second-round multiplex PCR. Each CDR3 protein is one row after TCRdb ran MiXCR on the multiplex PCR reads. The repertoire has hundreds of thousands of distinct CDR3 sequences, roughly 41% of them found once; the top ten carry approximately 43%. V was clipped by 6 bases and J by 5 bases, with 20 bases between them. Per germline, CDR1 DFQATT and CDR2 SNEGSKA (reference sequence). This CDR3 is 15 amino acids long. Study conclusions and caveats: Sensitivity of under 71% and specificity of approximately 76% were achieved by the model that predicted ophthalmopathy progression.

Material: peripheral blood. This clonotype was obtained from an adult man with Graves' ophthalmopathy. The V gene is TRBV20-1, the J gene TRBJ1-5; D ambiguous. The CDR3 protein is CSAEEAAYGDQPQHF. CDR3 bases: TGCAGTGCGGAAGAGGCAGCCTACGGCGATCAGCCCCAGCATTTT.